The clone carrying this T cell receptor (beta chain) was observed a few times. Its specificity is unknown. One entry per CDR3 protein, called by TCRdb with MiXCR from the 5' RACE reads. The data hold over 50,000 distinct CDR3 sequences, with roughly 22% observed a single time. Germline values: CDR1 SNHLY, CDR2 FYNNEI. The CDR3 spans 12 residues. The V and J ends lost 5 bases and 7 bases respectively, with 8 bases between them. Study outcomes and limitations: Greatest tumor Treg TCR overlap was with tumor naive CD4+ cells.

The sequence came from a female donor with breast cancer. The specimen sequenced was tumor-infiltrating naive CD4+ T cells sorted from the breast tumor. Subset in this sample: naive CD4+ T cells, CD4+CD45RA+CD25-. The genes are TRBV2 and TRBJ2-2; D is ambiguous. In DNA form, the CDR3 reads TGTGCCAGCAGTTTAGCTGGCGGGGAGCTGTTTTTT. As protein: CASSLAGGELFF.